This passage covers 23 T cell receptor beta chains from one sample sequenced in a study of cytomegalovirus exposure and HLA in healthy donors (dated by TCRdb to the late 2010s). The library was prepared using the immunoSEQ multiplex PCR assay. The multiplex PCR relied on a mix of 60 forward primers for TCR Vbeta segments and 13 reverse primers for TCR Jbeta segments. The clones in this table, taken by TCRdb from immuneACCESS, are in-frame only. Not every clone is retained; where verified, under half of the shortfall comes from an unresolved V gene, and the cause of the rest is unknown. The sample includes some 150,000 clones, with roughly 80% observed a single time. Of the sample, around 6.7% falls within the top ten clones. The source material was PBMCs. Source of these receptors: a woman in her thirties in good health and CMV-seropositive.

The chain has TRBV15 and TRBJ1-3; tentatively, D is TRBD1 (5 bases). The germline CDR1 and CDR2 sequences are LNHNV and YYDKDF (reference sequence). The CDR3 sequence is 15 residues long. The V and J ends lost 3 bases and 3 bases respectively, with 12 bases between them. The chain's CDR3 is CATSSARASGNTIYF. CDR3 in DNA: TGTGCCACCAGCAGCGCCAGGGCAAGTGGAAACACCATATATTTT.

The V gene is TRBV14, the J gene TRBJ2-3, with D possibly being TRBD1 (8 bases). Trimming stripped 4 bases from V and 2 bases from J, with 16 bases between. The V gene's germline CDR1 is SGHDN and CDR2 FVKESK. The length of the CDR3 is 16 residues. CDR3: CASSRYRGGLTDTQYF. The CDR3 region has the DNA TGTGCCAGCAGCCGGTACAGGGGGGGCCTCACAGATACGCAGTATTTT. The entire variable domain, with the rest obtained from reference TRBV14 and TRBJ2-3, is as follows: EAGVTQFPSHSVIEKGQTVTLRCDPISGHDNLYWYRRVMGKEIKFLLHFVKESKQDESGMPNNRFLAERTGGTYSTLKVQPAELEDSGVYFCASSRYRGGLTDTQYFGPGTRLTVL.

The chain employs TRBV9 and TRBJ2-3; 8 nucleotides match TRBD2. The CDR3 runs to 16 residues. The ends lost 0 bases at V and 1 base at J; junction bases unmatched: 4. Germline assignment: CDR1 SGDLS and CDR2 YYNGEE. The CDR3 here is CASSVAGSGGTDTQYF. The CDR3 DNA sequence: TGTGCCAGCAGCGTAGCTGGTAGCGGGGGCACAGATACGCAGTATTTT.

The chain employs TRBV7-6 and TRBJ2-3, with a possible D match to TRBD1 (5 bases). CDR3 size: 14 residues. Germline CDR1 SGHVS, CDR2 FNYEAQ. V gave up 1 base and J gave up 0 bases, with 5 bases separating them. For the CDR3, the DNA is TGTGCCAGCAGCTTAGGGACAAGCACAGATACGCAGTATTTT. It specifies CASSLGTSTDTQYF.

V and J are TRBV13 and TRBJ2-3; the match to TRBD2 covers 8 bases. CDR3 length equals 16 residues. Germline V lookup: CDR1 PRHDT, CDR2 FYEKMQ (reference sequence). The V gene end was trimmed by 3 bases and the J gene end by 2 bases; junction bases not matched to a gene: 7. CDR3 sequence reads: CASSFYRGGNTDTQYF. DNA of the CDR3: TGTGCCAGCAGCTTTTACCGCGGGGGGAACACAGATACGCAGTATTTT.

The chain has TRBV7-9 and TRBJ2-3; tentatively, D is TRBD1 (7 bases). V was clipped by 5 bases and J by 9 bases, with 18 bases between them. Germline V gene data show CDR1 as SEHNR and CDR2 as FQNEAQ (reference sequence). The CDR3 has 14 residues. The CDR3: CASSRAGGTVTQYF. The CDR3, as DNA: TGTGCCAGCAGCAGAGCAGGAGGGACAGTGACGCAGTATTTT.

This clone was picked up a small number of times. The rearrangement links TRBV28 to TRBJ2-7; 7 bases are shared with TRBD1. The V gene's germline CDR1 is MDHEN and CDR2 SYDVKM. CDR3 size: 15 residues. The V and J ends lost 8 bases and 5 bases, in that order; junction bases with no gene match: 15. The DNA of the CDR3 is TGTGCCAGCGGATCCTTAGGGGGCTGGTCGAACGAGCAGTACTTC. It is translated as CASGSLGGWSNEQYF.

In regard to this clone: One junction end disagrees with the germline gene, perhaps due to a read error. J is TRBJ1-1 and V is TRBV5-6; the D gene is possibly TRBD1 (6 bases). CDR1 and CDR2 (germline): SGHDT, YYEEEE. The CDR3 runs to 12 residues. DNA of the CDR3: TGTGCCACCGGACAGTTGAACACTGGAGCTTTCTTT. Its translation is CATGQLNTGAFF.

This clone was counted only a few times. V is TRBV5-1 and J is TRBJ1-1; TRBD1 is a possible D gene (5 bases). Deletions cut 4 bases from V and 1 base from J, with 11 bases between. Germline loops: CDR1 SGHRS, CDR2 YFSETQ. There are 14 residues in the CDR3. The chain's CDR3 is CASSAQGTNTEAFF. CDR3 nucleotides: TGCGCCAGCAGCGCGCAGGGAACGAACACTGAAGCTTTCTTT.

V gene TRBV9 combines with J gene TRBJ1-2; D not resolved. V was shortened by 0 bases and J by 0 bases, with 9 bases between the two germline ends. CDR1 and CDR2 (germline): SGDLS, YYNGEE. The CDR3 has 15 amino acids. The CDR3 loop is CASSVATGANYGYTF. The CDR3 nucleotides are TGTGCCAGCAGCGTAGCTACGGGAGCTAACTATGGCTACACCTTC.

The genes are TRBV5-1 and TRBJ2-7; 9 nucleotides agree with TRBD1. This CDR3 has 15 amino acids. V lost 4 bases to trimming and J lost 0 bases; unmatched junction nucleotides: 5. Per the germline V gene, CDR1 is SGHRS and CDR2 is YFSETQ. This CDR3 reads CASSQTGGGSYEQYF. Written as DNA, the CDR3 is TGCGCCAGCAGCCAGACAGGGGGAGGCTCCTACGAGCAGTACTTC.

V gene TRBV5-1 combines with J gene TRBJ1-4, with a possible D match to TRBD1 (6 bases). CDR1 and CDR2 (germline): SGHRS, YFSETQ. Between the trimmed V and J ends, which lost 1 base and 5 bases, there was a span of 9 bases. The CDR3 has 14 residues. CDR3 sequence: CASSLLTGNEKLFF. Here the CDR3 DNA reads TGCGCCAGCAGCTTGTTAACAGGGAATGAAAAACTGTTTTTT.

The chain recombines TRBV4-3 with TRBJ1-3; D is uncertain. The CDR3 covers 16 residues. The V end was cut by 1 base, the J end by 0 bases, with 10 bases between. Germline CDR1 LGHNA, CDR2 YSLEER. CDR3: CASSQAPPSSGNTIYF. The CDR3 nucleotides read TGCGCCAGCAGCCAAGCCCCACCGAGCTCTGGAAACACCATATATTTT.

This chain joins TRBV18 and TRBJ2-3; 8 bases are shared with TRBD2. The CDR3 extends over 16 amino acids. Per germline, CDR1 KGHSH and CDR2 LQKENI. V trimming: 0 bases; J trimming: 3 bases; junction bases outside the gene matches: 5. The CDR3 spells CASSPPYGGGTDTQYF. Written as DNA, the CDR3 is TGTGCCAGCTCACCACCGTACGGGGGGGGGACAGATACGCAGTATTTT.

The rearrangement joins TRBV28 to TRBJ1-1, with D possibly matching TRBD1 (5 bases). V lost 5 bases and J lost 5, with 9 bases in between. CDR1 and CDR2 (germline): MDHEN, SYDVKM. The CDR3 is 12 amino acids. The CDR3 DNA sequence: TGTGCCAGCAGTCATTCAGGGACTGAAGCTTTCTTT. Translated, it gives CASSHSGTEAFF.

This rearrangement joins TRBV2 to TRBJ1-1, with 7 bases matching TRBD1. CDR3 length: 14 amino acids. Losses at the gene ends were 3 bases for V and 12 bases for J; bases not matched to a gene: 13. The germline V gene has CDR1 SNHLY and CDR2 FYNNEI. CDR3 in DNA: TGTGCCAGCAGTGAGATAGGGGGCGCGTACGGGACTTTCTTT. Translation gives CASSEIGGAYGTFF.

J is TRBJ1-1 and V is TRBV5-1; D unresolved. Trimming removed 1 base at V and 7 bases at J, with 14 bases between. Per germline, CDR1 SGHRS and CDR2 YFSETQ. The CDR3 loop spans 14 amino acids. CDR3 nucleotide sequence: TGCGCCAGCAGCTTGTTTACCGCTGAACTTGAAGCTTTCTTT. Translation: CASSLFTAELEAFF.

The V and J genes are TRBV9 and TRBJ2-7, with 10 bases fitting TRBD1. Trimming cost V 4 bases and J 3 bases; bases outside gene matches: 4. Germline loops: CDR1 SGDLS, CDR2 YYNGEE. The CDR3 totals 14 residues. The CDR3 reads CASSPGQGDYEQYF. The CDR3 bases are TGTGCCAGCAGCCCCGGACAGGGGGACTACGAGCAGTACTTC.

This sequence joins TRBV7-2 and TRBJ2-5; 7 bases match TRBD1. After removal of 2 bases from V and 3 bases from J, the junction contained 9 bases not matched to a gene. Per the germline V gene, CDR1 is SGHTA and CDR2 is FQGNSA. The CDR3 contains 16 residues. DNA of the CDR3: TGTGCCAGCAGCTTACCATGGGGCAGGGGGAAAGAGACCCAGTACTTC. Amino acid sequence: CASSLPWGRGKETQYF.

The sample holds one count of this clone. J is TRBJ1-4 and V is TRBV5-1; D is possibly TRBD1 (6 bases). CDR1 and CDR2 from the germline V gene are SGHRS and YFSETQ. This CDR3 has 15 residues. The V end lost 6 bases, the J end lost 8 bases, and 20 bases lay between the germline ends. The CDR3 sequence: CASKPGHTRGEKLFF. The CDR3 DNA follows: TGCGCCAGCAAACCGGGCCACACTAGGGGGGAAAAACTGTTTTTT. The whole variable domain, remainder taken from reference TRBV5-1 and TRBJ1-4, is KAGVTQTPRYLIKTRGQQVTLSCSPISGHRSVSWYQQTPGQGLQFLFEYFSETQRNKGNFPGRFSGRQFSNSRSEMNVSTLELGDSALYLCASKPGHTRGEKLFFGSGTQLSVL.

The V gene is TRBV6-1, the J gene TRBJ2-3; 8 positions match TRBD2. Germline V gene lookup returns CDR1 MNHNS and CDR2 SASEGT. The V segment lost 1 base and the J segment 0 bases; nucleotides outside the gene matches: 0. The CDR3 totals 15 residues. The chain's CDR3 is CASSEVAGSTDTQYF. CDR3 DNA sequence: TGTGCCAGCAGTGAAGTAGCGGGGAGCACAGATACGCAGTATTTT.

V usage is TRBV7-9 and J usage is TRBJ2-5, with D tentatively TRBD1 (6 bases). CDR1 is SEHNR and CDR2 is FQNEAQ in the germline V gene (reference sequence). Between the trimmed V and J ends, which lost 3 bases and 5 bases, there was a span of 13 bases. This CDR3 is 14 amino acids long. CDR3 in amino acids: CASSFNRASETQYF. The CDR3 DNA is TGTGCCAGCAGCTTTAACAGGGCTTCGGAGACCCAGTACTTC.

The V and J genes are TRBV30 and TRBJ2-1; 9 bases align to TRBD2. V lost 4 bases and J lost 7; bases outside the gene matches: 8. CDR3 length equals 14 residues. The germline V gene has CDR1 GTSNPN and CDR2 SVGIG (reference sequence). For the CDR3, the DNA is TGTGCCTGGAATCTGCGGGGGGGCCGAAATGAGCAGTTCTTC. This gives the protein CAWNLRGGRNEQFF. The entire variable domain, with the rest obtained from reference TRBV30 and TRBJ2-1, is as follows: SQTIHQWPATLVQPVGSPLSLECTVEGTSNPNLYWYRQAAGRGLQLLFYSVGIGQISSEVPQNLSASRPQDRQFILSSKKLLLSDSGFYLCAWNLRGGRNEQFFGPGTRLTVL.